This T cell receptor (beta chain) is drawn from a study of CD8 T cells in ankylosing spondylitis. There are 16 residues in the CDR3. V shed 5 bases and J shed 0 bases, with 16 bases lying between them. Germline V gene sequence: CDR1 SEHNR, CDR2 FQNEAQ (reference sequence). Library preparation for TCR beta used quantitative 5'-RACE with molecular barcodes. TCRdb reprocessed the 5' RACE reads with MiXCR, giving one entry per CDR3 protein. The sample has around 150,000 distinct CDR3 sequences, around 43% seen once. This clonotype was recorded a few times. As yet, its antigen is unknown. General study points: A TCR beta motif made of fewer than ten highly homologous variants seemed typical of ankylosing spondylitis blood. Matched ankylosing spondylitis synovial fluid reportedly contained a significantly enriched population of disease-linked clones.

This sequence originates from a male donor with ankylosing spondylitis. The J gene is TRBJ1-2, the V gene TRBV7-9; weak D call: TRBD1 (5 bases). Sample: synovial fluid, either unsorted or a sorted T cell fraction (not recorded which). DNA of the CDR3: TGTGCCAGCAGCGGCTGGGACGGAGGATCTAACTATGGCTACACCTTC. Protein product: CASSGWDGGSNYGYTF.